The 9 T cell receptor beta chains below all came from one sample that was sequenced in a study of cytomegalovirus exposure and HLA in healthy donors (dated by TCRdb to 2016 to 2017). Receptor amplification or capture employed the immunoSEQ multiplex PCR assay. A mixture of 60 forward primers for TCR Vbeta segments and 13 reverse primers for TCR Jbeta segments was used in the multiplex PCR. This is the immuneACCESS table as TCRdb keeps it, with only in-frame sequences that have V and J called. A part of the clones is gone; compared with another copy, unresolved V genes explain less than half, and the rest is unexplained. The sample has more than 70,000 clones on record, under 80% of them singletons. Clones ranked in the top ten supply around 2.1% of the sample. Specimen: PBMCs. The source is a boy aged 5-17 years in good health and CMV-seronegative.

The chain recombines TRBV25-1 with TRBJ2-5; D is perhaps TRBD2 (7 bases). The CDR3 runs to 15 residues. Germline V CDR1 and CDR2: MGHDK, SYGVNS. The V end lost 6 bases, the J end lost 4 bases, and 18 bases lay between the germline ends. The CDR3 DNA follows: TGTGCCAGCAGCCCCCTAGGGGGGGGTGGAGAGACCCAGTACTTC. Translation gives CASSPLGGGGETQYF.

This chain connects TRBV7-2 to TRBJ2-7; a possible D gene is TRBD2 (6 bases). Germline loops: CDR1 SGHTA, CDR2 FQGNSA. There are 15 residues in the CDR3. V lost 1 base and J 1 base, leaving 11 bases between the germline ends. The CDR3 sequence is CASSLGWEASYEQYF. The DNA for the CDR3 is TGTGCCAGCAGCTTAGGGTGGGAGGCTTCCTACGAGCAGTACTTC. The whole variable domain, remainder taken from reference TRBV7-2 and TRBJ2-7, is GAGVSQSPSNKVTEKGKDVELRCDPISGHTALYWYRQSLGQGLEFLIYFQGNSAPDKSGLPSDRFSAERTGGSVSTLTIQRTQQEDSAVYLCASSLGWEASYEQYFGPGTRLTVT.

The rearrangement joins TRBV9 to TRBJ1-1, with no clear D. The ends were cut back, 0 bases at V and 1 base at J, with 7 bases in the middle. Germline CDR1 reads SGDLS; CDR2 reads YYNGEE. This CDR3 comprises 14 residues. CDR3 protein: CASSVGLGNTEAFF. The CDR3 DNA reads as TGTGCCAGCAGCGTAGGCCTCGGGAACACTGAAGCTTTCTTT.

The V and J genes are TRBV7-8 and TRBJ1-4, with 7 positions matching TRBD1. The ends lost 1 base at V and 4 bases at J; junction bases unmatched: 0. This CDR3 contains 14 residues. Looked up from germline, CDR1 is SGHVS and CDR2 is FQNEAQ. The CDR3 coding sequence is TGTGCCAGCAGCTTAGGGGACAGTAATGAAAAACTGTTTTTT. It yields the protein CASSLGDSNEKLFF.

V and J are TRBV28 and TRBJ1-2, with D possibly being TRBD1 (6 bases). The CDR3 has 14 residues. Germline V lookup: CDR1 MDHEN, CDR2 SYDVKM. The V gene lost 5 bases and the J gene lost 4 bases, with 14 bases spanning the gap. CDR3 sequence reads: CASSDNGQIYGYTF. CDR3 nucleotide sequence: TGTGCCAGCAGTGACAACGGACAGATCTATGGCTACACCTTC.

The chain links TRBV4-3 to TRBJ2-5, with TRBD1 matching 7 bases. The CDR3 length is 15 residues. V was clipped by 1 base and J by 0 bases; unmatched bases: 2. Germline CDR1 reads LGHNA; CDR2 reads YSLEER. The CDR3 sequence: CASSQGTGYQETQYF. The CDR3 DNA is TGCGCCAGCAGCCAAGGGACAGGTTACCAAGAGACCCAGTACTTC.

V is TRBV2 and J is TRBJ1-1, with TRBD1 as a possible D gene (6 bases). CDR3 length equals 16 residues. Per germline, CDR1 SNHLY and CDR2 FYNNEI. Trimming took off 4 bases at V and 0 bases at J, with 15 bases between the two ends. CDR3 in amino acids: CASSGQDLRMNTEAFF. The DNA for the CDR3 is TGTGCCAGCAGTGGACAGGACCTAAGGATGAACACTGAAGCTTTCTTT.

This clone was detected only once. This sequence joins TRBV15 and TRBJ1-1; the D is unclear. Per germline, CDR1 LNHNV and CDR2 YYDKDF (reference sequence). This CDR3 is 13 amino acids long. V lost 0 bases and J lost 3, with 5 bases in between. CDR3 sequence: CATSRDRYTEAFF. The CDR3 DNA reads as TGTGCCACCAGCAGAGATCGGTACACTGAAGCTTTCTTT. Full variable domain (remainder filled in from reference TRBV15 and TRBJ1-1): DAMVIQNPRYQVTQFGKPVTLSCSQTLNHNVMYWYQQKSSQAPKLLFHYYDKDFNNEADTPDNFQSRRPNTSFCFLDIRSPGLGDTAMYLCATSRDRYTEAFFGQGTRLTVV.

The chain combines TRBV7-3 with TRBJ2-3; D unclear. CDR3 length: 12 amino acids. Germline V lookup: CDR1 SGHTA, CDR2 FQGTGA. V lost 3 bases to trimming and J lost 5 bases, with 6 bases between them. DNA of the CDR3: TGTGCCAGCAGCTTTAATCGAGATACGCAGTATTTT. This encodes CASSFNRDTQYF.